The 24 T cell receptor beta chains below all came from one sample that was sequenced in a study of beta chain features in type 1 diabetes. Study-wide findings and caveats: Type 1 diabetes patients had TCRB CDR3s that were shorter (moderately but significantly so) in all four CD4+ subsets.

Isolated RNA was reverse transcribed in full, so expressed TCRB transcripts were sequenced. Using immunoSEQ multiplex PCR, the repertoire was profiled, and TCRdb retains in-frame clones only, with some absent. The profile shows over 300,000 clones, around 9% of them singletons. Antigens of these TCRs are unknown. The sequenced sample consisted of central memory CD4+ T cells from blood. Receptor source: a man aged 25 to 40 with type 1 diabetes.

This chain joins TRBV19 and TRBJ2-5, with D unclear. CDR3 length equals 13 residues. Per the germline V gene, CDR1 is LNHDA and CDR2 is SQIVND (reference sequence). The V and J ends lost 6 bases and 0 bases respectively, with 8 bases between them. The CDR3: CASRGRYQETQYF. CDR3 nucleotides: TGTGCCAGTAGAGGCCGGTACCAAGAGACCCAGTACTTC.

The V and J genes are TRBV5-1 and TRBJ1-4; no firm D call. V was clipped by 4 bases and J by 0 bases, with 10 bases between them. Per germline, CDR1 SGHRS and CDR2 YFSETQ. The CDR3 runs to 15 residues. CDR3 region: CASSPTVATNEKLFF. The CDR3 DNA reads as TGCGCCAGCAGCCCTACAGTTGCAACTAATGAAAAACTGTTTTTT.

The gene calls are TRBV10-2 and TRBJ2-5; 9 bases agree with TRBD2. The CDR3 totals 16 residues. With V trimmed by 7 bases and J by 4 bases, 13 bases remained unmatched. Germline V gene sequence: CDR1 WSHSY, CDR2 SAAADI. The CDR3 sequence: CASKGLAGGPRETQYF. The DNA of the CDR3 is TGCGCCAGCAAGGGATTGGCGGGGGGGCCACGAGAGACCCAGTACTTC.

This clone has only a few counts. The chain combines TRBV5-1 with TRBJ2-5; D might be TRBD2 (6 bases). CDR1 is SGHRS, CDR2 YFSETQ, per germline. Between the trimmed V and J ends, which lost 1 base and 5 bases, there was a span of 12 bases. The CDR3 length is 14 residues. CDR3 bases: TGCGCCAGCAGCTTGATGGCGGGGTCTGAGACCCAGTACTTC. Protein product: CASSLMAGSETQYF.

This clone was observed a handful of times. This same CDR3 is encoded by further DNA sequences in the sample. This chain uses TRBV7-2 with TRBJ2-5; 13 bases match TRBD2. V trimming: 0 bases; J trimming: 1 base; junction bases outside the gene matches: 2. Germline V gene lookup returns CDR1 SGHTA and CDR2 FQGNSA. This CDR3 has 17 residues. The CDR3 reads CASSLAGLAGFQETQYF. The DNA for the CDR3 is TGTGCCAGCAGCTTAGCGGGACTAGCGGGATTCCAAGAGACCCAGTACTTC.

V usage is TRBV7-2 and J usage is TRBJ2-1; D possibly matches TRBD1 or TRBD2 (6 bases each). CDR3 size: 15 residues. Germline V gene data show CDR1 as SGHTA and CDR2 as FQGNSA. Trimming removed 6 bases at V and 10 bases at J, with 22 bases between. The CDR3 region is CASRMGGSRWEEQFF. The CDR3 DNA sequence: TGTGCCAGCAGGATGGGGGGCTCCCGATGGGAGGAGCAGTTCTTC.

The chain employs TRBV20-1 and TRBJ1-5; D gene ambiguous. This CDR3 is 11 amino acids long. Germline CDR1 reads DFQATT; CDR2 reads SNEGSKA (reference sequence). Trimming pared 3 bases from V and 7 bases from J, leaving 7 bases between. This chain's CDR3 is CSASRGQPQHF. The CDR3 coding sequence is TGCAGTGCTAGTCGGGGACAGCCCCAGCATTTT.

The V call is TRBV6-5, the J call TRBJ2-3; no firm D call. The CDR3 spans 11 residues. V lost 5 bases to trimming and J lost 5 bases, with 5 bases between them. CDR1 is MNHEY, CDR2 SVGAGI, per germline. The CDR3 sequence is CASSEEDTQYF. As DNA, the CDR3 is TGTGCCAGCAGTGAGGAAGATACGCAGTATTTT.

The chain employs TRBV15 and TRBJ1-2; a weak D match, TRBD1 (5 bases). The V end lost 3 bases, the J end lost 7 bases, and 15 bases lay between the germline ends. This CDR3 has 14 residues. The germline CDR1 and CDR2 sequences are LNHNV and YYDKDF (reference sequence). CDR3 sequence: CATSRGDSNGGYTF. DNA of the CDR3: TGTGCCACCAGCAGGGGAGACAGTAACGGTGGCTACACCTTC.

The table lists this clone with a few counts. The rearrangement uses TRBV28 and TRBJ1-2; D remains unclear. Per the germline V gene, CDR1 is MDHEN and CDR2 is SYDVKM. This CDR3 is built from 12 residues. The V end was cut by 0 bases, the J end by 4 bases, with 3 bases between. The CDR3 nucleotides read TGTGCCAGCAGTTTATGGGGCTATGGCTACACCTTC. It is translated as CASSLWGYGYTF.

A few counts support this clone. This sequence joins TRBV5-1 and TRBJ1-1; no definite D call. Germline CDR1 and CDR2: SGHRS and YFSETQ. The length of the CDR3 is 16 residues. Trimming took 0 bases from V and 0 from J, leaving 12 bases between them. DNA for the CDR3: TGCGCCAGCAGCTTGGCGGTTACTAACATGAACACTGAAGCTTTCTTT. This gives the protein CASSLAVTNMNTEAFF. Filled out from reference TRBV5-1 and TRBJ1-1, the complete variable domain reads KAGVTQTPRYLIKTRGQQVTLSCSPISGHRSVSWYQQTPGQGLQFLFEYFSETQRNKGNFPGRFSGRQFSNSRSEMNVSTLELGDSALYLCASSLAVTNMNTEAFFGQGTRLTVV.

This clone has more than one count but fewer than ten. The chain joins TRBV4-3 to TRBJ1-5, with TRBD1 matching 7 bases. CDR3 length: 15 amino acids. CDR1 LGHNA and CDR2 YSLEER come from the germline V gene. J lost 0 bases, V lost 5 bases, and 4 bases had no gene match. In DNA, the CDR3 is TGCGCCAGCAGCTCAACAGGGGATAGCAATCAGCCCCAGCATTTT. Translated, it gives CASSSTGDSNQPQHF.

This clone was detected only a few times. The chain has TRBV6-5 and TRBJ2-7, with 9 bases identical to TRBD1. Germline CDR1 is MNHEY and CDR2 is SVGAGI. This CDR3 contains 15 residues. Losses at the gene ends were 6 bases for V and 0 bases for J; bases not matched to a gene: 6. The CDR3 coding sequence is TGTGCCAGCAGGCGAGGACAGGGGTCCTCCTACGAGCAGTACTTC. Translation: CASRRGQGSSYEQYF.

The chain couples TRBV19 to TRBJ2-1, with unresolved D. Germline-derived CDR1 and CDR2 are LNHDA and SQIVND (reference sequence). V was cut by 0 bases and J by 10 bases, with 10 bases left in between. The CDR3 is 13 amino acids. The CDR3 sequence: CASSIEGQREQFF. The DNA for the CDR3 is TGTGCCAGTAGTATAGAGGGTCAGAGGGAGCAGTTCTTC. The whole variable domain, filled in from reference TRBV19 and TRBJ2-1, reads DGGITQSPKYLFRKEGQNVTLSCEQNLNHDAMYWYRQDPGQGLRLIYYSQIVNDFQKGDIAEGYSVSREKKESFPLTVTSAQKNPTAFYLCASSIEGQREQFFGPGTRLTVL.

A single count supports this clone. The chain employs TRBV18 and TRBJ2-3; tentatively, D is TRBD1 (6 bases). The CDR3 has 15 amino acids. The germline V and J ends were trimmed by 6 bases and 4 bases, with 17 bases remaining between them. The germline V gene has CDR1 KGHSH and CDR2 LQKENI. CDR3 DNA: TGTGCCAGCTCCCGGCCTACAGGGTCTCCAGATACGCAGTATTTT. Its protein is CASSRPTGSPDTQYF.

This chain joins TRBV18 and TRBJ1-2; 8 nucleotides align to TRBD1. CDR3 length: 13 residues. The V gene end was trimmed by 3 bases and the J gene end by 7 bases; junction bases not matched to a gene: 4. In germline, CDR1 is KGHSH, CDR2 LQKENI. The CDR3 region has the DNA TGTGCCAGCTCACCGGAAGACAGGGGTGGCTACACCTTC. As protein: CASSPEDRGGYTF.

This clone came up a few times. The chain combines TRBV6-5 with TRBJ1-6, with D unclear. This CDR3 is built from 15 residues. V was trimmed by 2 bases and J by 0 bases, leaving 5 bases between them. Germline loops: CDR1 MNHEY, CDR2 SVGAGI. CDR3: CASSYGGSYNSPLHF. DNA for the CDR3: TGTGCCAGCAGTTACGGAGGCTCCTATAATTCACCCCTCCACTTT.

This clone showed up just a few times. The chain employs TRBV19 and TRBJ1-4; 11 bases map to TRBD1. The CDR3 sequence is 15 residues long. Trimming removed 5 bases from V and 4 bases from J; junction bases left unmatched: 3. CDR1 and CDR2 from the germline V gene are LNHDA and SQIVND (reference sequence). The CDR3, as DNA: TGTGCCAGTAGTGGACAGGGGGCGCGTAATGAAAAACTGTTTTTT. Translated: CASSGQGARNEKLFF.

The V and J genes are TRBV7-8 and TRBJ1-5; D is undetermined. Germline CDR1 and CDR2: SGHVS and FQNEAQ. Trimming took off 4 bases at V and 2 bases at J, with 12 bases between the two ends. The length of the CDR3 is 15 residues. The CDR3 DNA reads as TGTGCCAGCAGCTCCTTAAGCGGTCGCAATCAGCCCCAGCATTTT. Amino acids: CASSSLSGRNQPQHF.

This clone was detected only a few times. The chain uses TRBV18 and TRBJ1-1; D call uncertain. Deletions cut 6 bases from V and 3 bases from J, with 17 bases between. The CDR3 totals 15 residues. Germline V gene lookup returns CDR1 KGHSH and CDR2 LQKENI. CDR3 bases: TGTGCCAGCTCTCCCCTGGCATCTTGGGACACTGAAGCTTTCTTT. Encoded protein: CASSPLASWDTEAFF.

CDR3 nucleotide sequence: TGTGCCAGCAGCGCGGCCCTCGGCGCGGGGTCACCCCTCCACTTT. It yields the protein CASSAALGAGSPLHF. The chain is built from TRBV9 and TRBJ1-6, with D uncertain. V lost 3 bases and J lost 10, with 17 bases in between. There are 15 residues in the CDR3. Germline lookup yields CDR1 SGDLS and CDR2 YYNGEE.

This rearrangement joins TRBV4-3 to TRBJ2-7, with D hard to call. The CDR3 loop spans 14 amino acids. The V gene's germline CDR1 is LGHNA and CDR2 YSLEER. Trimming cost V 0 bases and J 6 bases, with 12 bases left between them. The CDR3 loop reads CASSQEPGSSEQYF. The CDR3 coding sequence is TGCGCCAGCAGCCAAGAACCGGGCTCGAGCGAGCAGTACTTC.

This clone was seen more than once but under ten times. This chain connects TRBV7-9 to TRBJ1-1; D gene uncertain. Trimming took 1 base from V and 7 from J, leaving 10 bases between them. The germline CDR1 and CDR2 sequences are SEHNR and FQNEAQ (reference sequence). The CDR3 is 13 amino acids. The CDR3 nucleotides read TGTGCCAGCAGCTTAGGAAAGGCGGTTGAAGCTTTCTTT. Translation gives CASSLGKAVEAFF.

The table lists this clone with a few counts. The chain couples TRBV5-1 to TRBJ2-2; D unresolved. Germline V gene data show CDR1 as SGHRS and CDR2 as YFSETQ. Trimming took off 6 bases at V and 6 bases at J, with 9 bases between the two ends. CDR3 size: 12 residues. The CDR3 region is CASNDGAGELFF. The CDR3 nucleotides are TGCGCCAGCAACGATGGGGCCGGGGAGCTGTTTTTT. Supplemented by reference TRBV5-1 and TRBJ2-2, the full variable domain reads KAGVTQTPRYLIKTRGQQVTLSCSPISGHRSVSWYQQTPGQGLQFLFEYFSETQRNKGNFPGRFSGRQFSNSRSEMNVSTLELGDSALYLCASNDGAGELFFGEGSRLTVL.